This entry lists 5 T cell receptor beta chains sequenced from one sample in a study of T cells after posttransplantation cyclophosphamide. Treatment was busulfan-fludarabine conditioning, a marrow graft, and cyclophosphamide on days +3 and +4. The protocol was immunoSEQ multiplex PCR, while the TCRdb copy is restricted to in-frame clones and leaves out a portion. In the table there are approximately 45,000 clones, about nine tenths of which are singletons. The source material was PBMCs, sampled less than 70 days after allogeneic stem cell transplant with posttransplant cyclophosphamide. These receptors were taken from a male patient aged 55 to 69 who received an allogeneic stem cell transplant from a related donor and was CMV-positive. Some T cells could come from the graft donor.

The chain combines TRBV5-4 with TRBJ1-1; no clear D. CDR3 length: 13 amino acids. The germline V gene encodes CDR1 SGHNT and CDR2 YYREEE (reference sequence). V lost 3 bases to trimming and J lost 3 bases, with 9 bases between them. The CDR3 DNA is TGTGCCAGCAGCTCGGGTTCCTACACTGAAGCTTTCTTT. Amino acids: CASSSGSYTEAFF.

The chain couples TRBV27 to TRBJ2-1; 7 bases line up with TRBD1. J lost 4 bases, V lost 5 bases, and 11 bases had no gene match. CDR1 MNHEY and CDR2 SMNVEV come from the germline V gene (reference sequence). The CDR3 extends over 16 amino acids. The CDR3 DNA sequence: TGTGCCAGCAGTCGACAGGGAGATGAGGAGTACAATGAGCAGTTCTTC. This translates into CASSRQGDEEYNEQFF.

The chain links TRBV7-9 to TRBJ2-1; D is possibly TRBD2 (7 bases). The CDR3 loop spans 14 amino acids. Germline loops: CDR1 SEHNR, CDR2 FQNEAQ (reference sequence). For the CDR3, the DNA is TGTTCGGCGGGGGCCAGGAGCTCCTACAATGAGCAGTTCTTC. This translates into CSAGARSSYNEQFF.

This chain connects TRBV7-6 to TRBJ1-1; D not resolved. Germline CDR1 and CDR2: SGHVS and FNYEAQ. There are 13 residues in the CDR3. V gave up 3 bases and J gave up 1 base, with 6 bases separating them. The CDR3 loop reads CASSLGENTEAFF. DNA of the CDR3: TGTGCCAGCAGCTTGGGAGAGAACACTGAAGCTTTCTTT.

The genes are TRBV6-6 and TRBJ2-5; possibly TRBD2 for D (5 bases). Germline V gene lookup returns CDR1 MNHNY and CDR2 SVGAGI (reference sequence). Trimming removed 7 bases at V and 1 base at J, with 19 bases between. This CDR3 is built from 16 residues. CDR3 in amino acids: CASTESRTYPQETQYF. The CDR3 region has the DNA TGTGCCAGCACCGAGAGCAGGACTTACCCCCAAGAGACCCAGTACTTC.